This T cell receptor (beta chain) is from a study of neoadjuvant anti-PD-1 for oral cavity cancer. Study-wide points: Higher pretreatment Treg/Th17 ratios tracked higher pretreatment blood clonality.

TCRdb's table, derived via immunoSEQ multiplex PCR, lists solely in-frame clones and lacks some. The data hold 75,000 to 100,000 clones, with approximately 84% observed a single time. This clone was detected only once. Its matching antigen is unknown. The CDR3 is 15 residues long. Germline CDR1 is SNHLY and CDR2 is FYNNEI. Trimming shortened V by 5 bases and J by 0 bases, and 11 bases separated the two germline ends. Stage II-IVA oral cavity squamous cell carcinoma was new and untreated by systemic or radiation therapy. Patients had HPV-negative, locally advanced oral cavity squamous cell carcinoma. The V call is TRBV2, the J call TRBJ1-5; the D is unclear. The source is a person aged 40-85 years with oral cavity squamous cell carcinoma. The source was PBMCs, collected before nivolumab (anti-PD-1) treatment. CDR3 loop: CASSPEDYSNQPQHF. CDR3 bases: TGTGCCAGCAGTCCTGAAGATTATAGCAATCAGCCCCAGCATTTT.